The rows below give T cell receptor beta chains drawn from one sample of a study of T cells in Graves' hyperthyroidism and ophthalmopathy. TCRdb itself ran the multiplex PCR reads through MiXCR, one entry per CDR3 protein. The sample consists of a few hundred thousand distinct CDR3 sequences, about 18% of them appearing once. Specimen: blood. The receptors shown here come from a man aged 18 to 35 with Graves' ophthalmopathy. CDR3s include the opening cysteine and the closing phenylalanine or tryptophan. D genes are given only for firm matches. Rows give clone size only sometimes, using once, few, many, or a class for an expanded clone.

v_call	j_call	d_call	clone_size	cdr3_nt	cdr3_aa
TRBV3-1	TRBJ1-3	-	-	TGTGCCAGCAGCCGCCCGGGACACTCTGGAAACACCATATATTTT	CASSRPGHSGNTIYF
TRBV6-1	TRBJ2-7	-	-	TGTGCCAGCGTCGGGGCCCTTGCTTACGAGCAGTACTTC	CASVGALAYEQYF
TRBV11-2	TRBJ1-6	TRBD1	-	TGTGCCAGCAGCGTCAACAGGGGAAGCTCCTATAGTTCACCCCTCCACTTT	CASSVNRGSSYSSPLHF
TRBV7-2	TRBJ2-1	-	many	TGTGCCAGCAGCCAGCTTGCCCAGGGAGATGAGCAGTTCTTC	CASSQLAQGDEQFF
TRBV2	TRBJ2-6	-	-	TGTGCCAGCAGTGGTCTCCAGGCCAACGTCCTGACTTTC	CASSGLQANVLTF
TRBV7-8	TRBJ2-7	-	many	TGTGCCAGCAGCGAAGGGGTAGAAGCCTACGAGCAGTACTTC	CASSEGVEAYEQYF
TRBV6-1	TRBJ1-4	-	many	TGTGCCAGCAGTGGACAAGGGCCAGAAGGAAATGAAAAACTGTTTTTT	CASSGQGPEGNEKLFF
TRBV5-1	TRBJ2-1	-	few	TGCGCCAGCAGCATAGGATACAATGAGCAGTTCTTC	CASSIGYNEQFF
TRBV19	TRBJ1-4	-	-	TGTGCCAGTAGCTCTAAGCGGGGTGAAAAACTGTTTTTT	CASSSKRGEKLFF
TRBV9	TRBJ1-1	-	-	TGTGCCAGCAGTGACGGGGGCGGCACTGAAGCTTTCTTT	CASSDGGGTEAFF
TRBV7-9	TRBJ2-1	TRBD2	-	TGTGCCAGCAGCTTAGATGGGGGGCGGGGGGCAAAGTTCTTC	CASSLDGGRGAKFF
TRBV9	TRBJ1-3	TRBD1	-	TGTGCCAGCAGCGGGTCCGAGACAGGGGTCGGAAACACCATATATTTT	CASSGSETGVGNTIYF
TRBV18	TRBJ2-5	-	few	TGTGCCAGCTCACCACCCGGGTCCACCGCCTACCAAGAGACCCAGTACTTC	CASSPPGSTAYQETQYF
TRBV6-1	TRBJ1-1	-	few	TGTGCCGGCAGTTATTCAGGGCCTATGGGGACTGAAGCTTTCTTT	CAGSYSGPMGTEAFF
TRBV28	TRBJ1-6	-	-	TGTGCCAGCAGGACAATAGGTTCACCCCTCCACTTT	CASRTIGSPLHF
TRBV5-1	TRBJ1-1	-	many	TGCGCCAGCAGCTTGCGGTCCGGGCAGAACACTGAAGCTTTCTTT	CASSLRSGQNTEAFF
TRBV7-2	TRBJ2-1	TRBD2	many	TGTGCCAGCAGCTCGGGGCCAGCGGGGGGTCAGTTCTTC	CASSSGPAGGQFF
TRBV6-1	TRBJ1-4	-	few	TGTGCCAACCGACAGGCCGGTGAAAAACTGTTTTTT	CANRQAGEKLFF
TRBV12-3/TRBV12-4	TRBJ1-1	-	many	TGTGCCAGCAGTTCGGGGGAGCCTGAAGCTTTCTTT	CASSSGEPEAFF
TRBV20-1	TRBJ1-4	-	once	TGCAGTGCTGGATCCGGGACCCTAAATGAAAAACTGTTTTTT	CSAGSGTLNEKLFF
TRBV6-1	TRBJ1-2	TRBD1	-	TGTGCCAGCAGTGAAAAGAGAGTGGGGACAGGGAATTTCCATGGCTACACCTTC	CASSEKRVGTGNFHGYTF
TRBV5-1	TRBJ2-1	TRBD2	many	TGCGCCAGCAGCTTAGGGAGCGGGGCAATGGGTGAGCAGTTCTTC	CASSLGSGAMGEQFF
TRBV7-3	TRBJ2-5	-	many	TGTGCCAGCAGCTTTTATGGACAGCAAGAGACCCAGTACTTC	CASSFYGQQETQYF
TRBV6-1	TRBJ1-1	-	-	TGTGCCGTCGCGAGGGCGTCCACTGAAGCTTTCTTT	CAVARASTEAFF
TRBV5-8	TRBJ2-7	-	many	TGTGCCAGCAGTCATCTAGCTTACGAGCAGTACTTC	CASSHLAYEQYF
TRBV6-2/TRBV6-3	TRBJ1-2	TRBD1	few	TGTGCCAGCAGGGTACAGGGGGCGTCTTCCTATGGCTACACCTTC	CASRVQGASSYGYTF
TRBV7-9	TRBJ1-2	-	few	TGTGCCAGCAGCTTCCCTACCGGGGAATTGTGGTATGGCTACACCTTC	CASSFPTGELWYGYTF
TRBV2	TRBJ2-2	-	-	TGTGCCAGCAATACTAAGGGGTCACCCGGGGAGCTGTTTTTT	CASNTKGSPGELFF
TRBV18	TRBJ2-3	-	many	TGTGCCAGCTCACCAGAAAGTGGGTCTACGCAGTATTTT	CASSPESGSTQYF
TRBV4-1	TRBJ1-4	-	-	TGCGCCAGCAGCCAATCCACGGCAACTAATGAAAAACTGTTTTTT	CASSQSTATNEKLFF
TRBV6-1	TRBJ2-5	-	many	TGTGCCAGTGAGTTTCGAGCTCAAGAGACCCAGTACTTC	CASEFRAQETQYF
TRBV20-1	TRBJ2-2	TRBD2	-	TGCAGTAGTGCCGGCGGGGGGGCCTCCGGGGAGCTGTTTTTT	CSSAGGGASGELFF
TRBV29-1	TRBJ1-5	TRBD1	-	TGCAGCGCTCCCAGACAGGGGGTCGGTCAGCCCCAGCATTTT	CSAPRQGVGQPQHF
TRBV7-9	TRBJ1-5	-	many	TGTGCCAGCAGCCACCCGGGTATTGATCAGCCCCAGCATTTT	CASSHPGIDQPQHF
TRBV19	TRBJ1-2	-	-	TGTGCCAGCAGACGGGGGGCCCGAAGCAATGGCTACACCTTC	CASRRGARSNGYTF
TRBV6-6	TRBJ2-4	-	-	TGTGCCAGCAGTTACACTGGGCCCCCAAACATTCAGTACTTC	CASSYTGPPNIQYF
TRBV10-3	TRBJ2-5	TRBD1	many	TGTGCCATCCGAGGACAGGGACAAGAGACCCAGTACTTC	CAIRGQGQETQYF